Included here is one TCR beta chain sequence, with context. The antigen is undetermined. The CDR3 runs 17 residues. Germline-derived CDR1 and CDR2 are SGHTA and FQGNSA. V was trimmed by 0 bases and J by 0 bases, leaving 12 bases between them. RNA served as the template for amplifying TCR beta CDR3 regions. HTBI primers primed a first-round RT-PCR, and a second-round multiplex PCR followed. One entry per CDR3 protein results from TCRdb running MiXCR on the multiplex PCR reads. The top ten clones hold roughly 5% of a sample with 57,000 or so distinct CDR3 sequences, approximately 52% of them seen once. This record comes from a study of Graves' ophthalmopathy and Graves' hyperthyroidism. Study-level findings and limits: Distinction of ophthalmopathy from stable hyperthyroidism by a 13-signature model reached 85% to 90% sensitivity and 81.08% specificity.

This clonotype was obtained from an adult woman with Graves' ophthalmopathy. This rearrangement joins TRBV7-2 to TRBJ2-1; D gene unclear. The specimen sequenced was peripheral blood. CDR3 in DNA: TGTGCCAGCAGCTTAGCGGGATGGAGAAGCTCCTACAATGAGCAGTTCTTC. Protein: CASSLAGWRSSYNEQFF.